A single sample gave rise to the 20 T cell receptor beta chains below, sequenced in a study of neurological immune-mediated disorders. TCRdb processed the 5' RACE reads anew with MiXCR; each CDR3 protein has one entry. The sample shows more than 55,000 distinct CDR3 sequences, around 24% of them seen only once. Time point denoted: technical triplicate 2. The specimen was PBMCs. The receptors come from a man between 60 and 75 years old with HTLV-1-associated myelopathy (HAM/TSP).

This clonotype was counted at least ten times. J is TRBJ2-3 and V is TRBV12-3 or TRBV12-4, with TRBD2 identical over 9 bases. The CDR3 length is 15 residues. V lost 3 bases, J lost 2 bases, and 3 bases stayed unmatched. CDR3 nucleotides: TGTGCCAGCAGTTTGCGGGGGGGATACACAGATACGCAGTATTTT. It yields the protein CASSLRGGYTDTQYF.

Many counts were recorded for this clonotype. This rearrangement joins TRBV15 to TRBJ2-2; a weak D match, TRBD2 (6 bases). CDR3 length equals 16 residues. The V end lost 1 base, the J end lost 1 base, and 10 bases lay between the germline ends. CDR1 and CDR2 (germline): LNHNV, YYDKDF (reference sequence). In DNA form, the CDR3 reads TGTGCCACCAGCAGAGGGGGGGTGGGGAACACCGGGGAGCTGTTTTTT. This encodes CATSRGGVGNTGELFF.

This clonotype was counted ten times or more. The gene calls are TRBV9 and TRBJ2-1, with D possibly TRBD2 on 6 matching bases. Trimming removed 1 base from V and 0 bases from J, with 8 bases in between. CDR3 length equals 15 residues. Germline V gene sequence: CDR1 SGDLS, CDR2 YYNGEE. CDR3 in amino acids: CASSVNSGSYNEQFF. The DNA of the CDR3 is TGTGCCAGCAGCGTAAATAGCGGCTCCTACAATGAGCAGTTCTTC.

The genes are TRBV7-6 and TRBJ2-2, with a weak D call TRBD2 (6 bases). Germline CDR1 SGHVS, CDR2 FNYEAQ. The CDR3 length is 14 residues. Trimming pared 7 bases from V and 7 bases from J, leaving 16 bases between. The CDR3 protein is CASMTGLSGGELFF. DNA of the CDR3: TGTGCCAGCATGACGGGACTCTCTGGCGGGGAGCTGTTTTTT.

This clonotype was counted at least ten times. This sequence joins TRBV5-1 and TRBJ2-2; the match to TRBD1 covers 7 bases. Germline V CDR1 and CDR2: SGHRS, YFSETQ. Trimming took 3 bases from V and 0 from J; bases not matched to a gene: 8. CDR3 length equals 17 residues. CDR3 protein: CASSSPGTAANTGELFF. The CDR3 coding sequence is TGCGCCAGCAGCTCACCCGGGACAGCCGCGAACACCGGGGAGCTGTTTTTT.

This clonotype was seen more than once but under ten times. The V call is TRBV5-1, the J call TRBJ2-2; maybe TRBD1 (5 bases). The CDR3 contains 15 residues. CDR1 SGHRS and CDR2 YFSETQ come from the germline V gene. V was cut by 2 bases and J by 3 bases, with 11 bases left in between. The CDR3 DNA reads TGCGCCAGCAGCTTTCCAGGGATGGACACCGGGGAGCTGTTTTTT. Amino acids: CASSFPGMDTGELFF.

This clonotype was picked up many times. J is TRBJ2-5 and V is TRBV20-1; 11 bases fit TRBD2. Germline assignment: CDR1 DFQATT and CDR2 SNEGSKA (reference sequence). Germline trimming cut 4 bases from V and 2 bases from J; bases unmatched to any gene: 21. CDR3 length: 20 residues. CDR3 bases: TGCAGTGCTACTACTCCACTCCGAGGGCTAGCGGGAGGTGGGCAAGAGACCCAGTACTTC. Protein sequence: CSATTPLRGLAGGGQETQYF.

This clonotype was counted at least ten times. The rearrangement joins TRBV9 to TRBJ2-1, with a weak D call TRBD2 (6 bases). The CDR3 covers 13 residues. Germline CDR1 is SGDLS and CDR2 is YYNGEE. V lost 1 base and J 8 bases, leaving 10 bases between the germline ends. CDR3: CASSVTGADEQFF. The CDR3 nucleotides read TGTGCCAGCAGCGTAACGGGAGCCGATGAGCAGTTCTTC.

This chain connects TRBV5-6 to TRBJ1-2; D ambiguous. Germline values: CDR1 SGHDT, CDR2 YYEEEE. V was pared by 3 bases and J by 7 bases, with 13 bases between. This CDR3 spans 13 amino acids. The CDR3 reads CASSSFGRGGYTF. DNA of the CDR3: TGTGCCAGCAGCTCTTTCGGACGGGGTGGCTACACCTTC.

V gene TRBV4-2 combines with J gene TRBJ1-1, with a tentative D call TRBD1 (5 bases). The V end was cut by 0 bases, the J end by 6 bases, with 11 bases between. The germline gives CDR1 LGHNA, CDR2 YNFKEQ. The CDR3 has 14 amino acids. The CDR3 DNA sequence: TGTGCCAGCAGCCAAGATCGGAGGGGACCTGAAGCTTTCTTT. This encodes CASSQDRRGPEAFF.

Ten or more counts support this clonotype. The chain couples TRBV25-1 to TRBJ2-5, with TRBD1 matching 10 bases. V gave up 6 bases and J gave up 7 bases; unmatched junction bases: 8. The CDR3 length is 14 residues. CDR1 is MGHDK, CDR2 SYGVNS, per germline. The CDR3 loop is CASSQPGQGMTQYF. The CDR3 coding sequence is TGTGCCAGCAGCCAACCGGGACAGGGGATGACCCAGTACTTC.

The CDR3 bases are TGCGCCAGCAGCTTGACAAGCGGGATGGCGGATACGCAGTATTTT. Its protein is CASSLTSGMADTQYF. The V and J genes are TRBV5-1 and TRBJ2-3, with 7 bases lining up with TRBD2. Per germline, CDR1 SGHRS and CDR2 YFSETQ. Unmatched junction bases numbered 8, after V lost 1 base and J lost 6 bases. This CDR3 is 15 amino acids long.

This clonotype has a count of ten or more. The V gene is TRBV6-2 or TRBV6-3, the J gene TRBJ2-7; D is possibly TRBD1 (6 bases). V was cut by 10 bases and J by 3 bases, with 25 bases left in between. CDR3 size: 16 residues. Germline V gives CDR1 MNHEY, CDR2 SVGEGT. The CDR3 spells CATHPPGHVRNYEQYF. The DNA of the CDR3 is TGTGCCACCCATCCCCCGGGACACGTCCGAAACTACGAGCAGTACTTC.

The rearrangement joins TRBV5-1 to TRBJ2-1, with TRBD2 matching 12 bases. The CDR3 has 16 amino acids. The germline V gene encodes CDR1 SGHRS and CDR2 YFSETQ. The J segment lost 3 bases and the V segment lost 0 bases, leaving 1 base of the junction unmatched. CDR3 nucleotide sequence: TGCGCCAGCAGCTTGGAGACTAGCGGGAGCTACAATGAGCAGTTCTTC. The encoded protein is CASSLETSGSYNEQFF.

This clonotype was seen ten or more times. This chain connects TRBV20-1 to TRBJ2-5, with a tentative D call TRBD2 (7 bases). CDR1 and CDR2 from the germline V gene are DFQATT and SNEGSKA (reference sequence). Trimming took 7 bases from V and 5 from J, leaving 23 bases between them. The CDR3 consists of 15 residues. CDR3 residues: CSGLWTRKRGETQYF. The CDR3, as DNA: TGCAGTGGACTGTGGACTAGAAAGAGGGGGGAGACCCAGTACTTC.

This clonotype has a count of ten or more. This sequence joins TRBV20-1 and TRBJ2-7; D may be TRBD2 (6 bases). Germline CDR1 reads DFQATT; CDR2 reads SNEGSKA (reference sequence). The CDR3 is 14 residues long. Between the trimmed V and J ends, which lost 4 bases and 2 bases, there was a span of 15 bases. The CDR3 DNA sequence: TGCAGTGCTAAGGCGGGCGGGGATGCCTACGAGCAGTACTTC. Its protein product is CSAKAGGDAYEQYF.

This clonotype has at least ten counts. The gene calls are TRBV29-1 and TRBJ1-5; the match to TRBD1 covers 9 bases. CDR1 SQVTM and CDR2 ANQGSEA come from the germline V gene. The J segment lost 3 bases and the V segment lost 7 bases, leaving 4 bases of the junction unmatched. The CDR3 length is 13 residues. In nucleotides, the CDR3 is TGCAGCGCCAGGACAGGGGACAATCAGCCCCAGCATTTT. It codes for CSARTGDNQPQHF. Using reference TRBV29-1 and TRBJ1-5 for the parts outside the CDR3, the full variable domain is SAVISQKPSRDICQRGTSLTIQCQVDSQVTMMFWYRQQPGQSLTLIATANQGSEATYESGFVIDKFPISRPNLTFSTLTVSNMSPEDSSIYLCSARTGDNQPQHFGDGTRLSIL.

This clonotype was observed at least ten times. V and J are TRBV10-3 and TRBJ1-6; D is possibly TRBD1 (6 bases). V lost 6 bases and J lost 7, with 10 bases in between. This CDR3 has 13 amino acids. In germline, CDR1 is ENHRY, CDR2 SYGVKD. CDR3 sequence: CAISGQTNSPLHF. For the CDR3, the DNA is TGTGCCATCAGCGGACAGACAAATTCACCCCTCCACTTT.

This clonotype has just a few counts. The J gene is TRBJ1-2, the V gene TRBV29-1; no clear D gene. The CDR3 is 14 amino acids. V lost 5 bases and J lost 4, with 17 bases in between. In germline, CDR1 is SQVTM, CDR2 ANQGSEA. This chain's CDR3 is CSVQAKAGSYGYTF. In DNA form, the CDR3 reads TGCAGCGTTCAAGCCAAGGCGGGCAGCTATGGCTACACCTTC.

This clonotype was found many times. The V and J genes are TRBV5-4 and TRBJ2-1; D might be TRBD2 (6 bases). There are 15 residues in the CDR3. V lost 0 bases to trimming and J lost 8 bases, with 15 bases between them. Germline CDR1 reads SGHNT; CDR2 reads YYREEE (reference sequence). The CDR3 reads CASSLAGGMGHEQFF. CDR3 bases: TGTGCCAGCAGCTTGGCCGGGGGAATGGGTCATGAGCAGTTCTTC.